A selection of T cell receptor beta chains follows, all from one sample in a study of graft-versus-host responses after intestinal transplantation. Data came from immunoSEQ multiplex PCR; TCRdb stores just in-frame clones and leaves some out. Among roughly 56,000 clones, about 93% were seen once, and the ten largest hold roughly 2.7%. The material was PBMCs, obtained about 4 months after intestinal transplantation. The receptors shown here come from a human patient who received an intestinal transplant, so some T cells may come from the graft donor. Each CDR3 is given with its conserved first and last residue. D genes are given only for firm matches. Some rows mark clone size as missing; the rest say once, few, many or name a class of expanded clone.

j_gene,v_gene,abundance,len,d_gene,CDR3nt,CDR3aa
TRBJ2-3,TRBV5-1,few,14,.,TGCGCCAGCCGGGATCCCGCCCTTGCAGATACGCAGTATTTT,CASRDPALADTQYF
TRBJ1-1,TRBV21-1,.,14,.,TGTGCCAGCAGCATAAAGTGGGTGTACACTGAAGCTTTCTTT,CASSIKWVYTEAFF
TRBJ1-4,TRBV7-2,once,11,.,TGTGCCAGCAGCGGTAATGAAAAACTGTTTTTT,CASSGNEKLFF
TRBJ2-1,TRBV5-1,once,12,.,TGCGCCAGCAGCTGGGATCTCAATGAGCAGTTCTTC,CASSWDLNEQFF
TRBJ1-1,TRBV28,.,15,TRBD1,TGTGCCAGCAAAAGATCGGACAGGGGGGACACTGAAGCTTTCTTT,CASKRSDRGDTEAFF
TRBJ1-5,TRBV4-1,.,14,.,TGCGCCAGCAGCCGAGGGGGTCCGGATCAGCCCCAGCATTTT,CASSRGGPDQPQHF
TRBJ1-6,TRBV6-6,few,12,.,TGTGCCAGCAGTTACTGGGGTCAGGCCCTCCACTTT,CASSYWGQALHF
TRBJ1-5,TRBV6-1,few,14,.,TGTGCCAGCAGTGAGGGGGATAGCGGGCAGCCCCAGCATTTT,CASSEGDSGQPQHF
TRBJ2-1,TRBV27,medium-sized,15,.,TGTGCCAGCAGTTTACTTCGGACCCCGGGCAATGAGCAGTTCTTC,CASSLLRTPGNEQFF
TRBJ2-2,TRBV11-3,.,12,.,TGTGCCAGCAGCTCGAACACCGGGGAGCTGTTTTTT,CASSSNTGELFF
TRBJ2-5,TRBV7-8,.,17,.,TGTGCCAGCAGCCCCCGTTTCGGGGGCGCGGTGGAGGAGACCCAGTACTTC,CASSPRFGGAVEETQYF
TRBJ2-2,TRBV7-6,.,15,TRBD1,TGTGCCAGCAGCTCCGACAGGGGGCGGGGCGGGGAGCTGTTTTTT,CASSSDRGRGGELFF
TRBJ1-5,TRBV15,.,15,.,TGTGCCACCAGCAGAGATCTGGGTCTGGGACAGCCCCAGCATTTT,CATSRDLGLGQPQHF
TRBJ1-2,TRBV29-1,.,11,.,TGCAGCGGGATTGTTAACTATGGCTACACCTTC,CSGIVNYGYTF
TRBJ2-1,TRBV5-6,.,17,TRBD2,TGTGCCAGCAGCTTTGGACTAGCGGGGACTATTTACAATGAGCAGTTCTTC,CASSFGLAGTIYNEQFF
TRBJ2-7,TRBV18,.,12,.,TGTGCCAGCTCACAATTGACAGACGAGCAGTACTTC,CASSQLTDEQYF
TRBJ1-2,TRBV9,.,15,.,TGTGCCAGCAGCGTAGGCACAGGGAACGTGTATGGCTACACCTTC,CASSVGTGNVYGYTF
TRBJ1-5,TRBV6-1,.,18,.,TGTGCCAGCAGTGAAGGACAAACCAACTTCTATAGCAATCAGCCCCAGCATTTT,CASSEGQTNFYSNQPQHF
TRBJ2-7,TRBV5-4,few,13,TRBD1,TGTGCCAGCAGCTTTTGGACAGGGGACGAGCAGTACTTC,CASSFWTGDEQYF
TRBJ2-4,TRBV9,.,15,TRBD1,TGTGCCAGCAGCGTAGAGGGACAGGGGGTTAACATTCAGTACTTC,CASSVEGQGVNIQYF
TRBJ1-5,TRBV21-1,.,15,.,TGTGCCAGCAGGAGGAGGGGACAGGGAGATCAGCCCCAGCATTTT,CASRRRGQGDQPQHF
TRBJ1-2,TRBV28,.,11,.,TGTGCCAGCAGTTTGGGCGGTGGCTACACCTTC,CASSLGGGYTF
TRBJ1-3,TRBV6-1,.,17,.,TGTGCCAGCAGTGAACCCCTCTTCCCGCTCTCTGGAAACACCATATATTTT,CASSEPLFPLSGNTIYF
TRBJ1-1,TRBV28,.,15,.,TGTGCCAGCAGTTCCCGACCCGGTGGGAGCACTGAAGCTTTCTTT,CASSSRPGGSTEAFF
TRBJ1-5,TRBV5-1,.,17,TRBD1,TGCGCCAGCAGCCCCCCGGGGACAGGGATGGGCAATCAGCCCCAGCATTTT,CASSPPGTGMGNQPQHF
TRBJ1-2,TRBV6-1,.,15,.,TGTGCCAGCAGAACAAATGACGGGTCCGCCTATGGCTACACCTTC,CASRTNDGSAYGYTF
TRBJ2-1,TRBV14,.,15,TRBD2,TGTGCCAGCAGCCACCTACTAGCGGCATTGGGTGAGCAGTTCTTC,CASSHLLAALGEQFF
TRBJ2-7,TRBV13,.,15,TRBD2,TGTGCCAGCAGCTTAGGTCTAGCGGGGGCGGAGGAGCAGTACTTC,CASSLGLAGAEEQYF
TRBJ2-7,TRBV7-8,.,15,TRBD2,TGTGCCAGCAGGCCTAGCGGGGGGACTACCTACGAGCAGTACTTC,CASRPSGGTTYEQYF
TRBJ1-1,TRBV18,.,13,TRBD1,TGTGCCAGCTCGGGACAGGCACACACTGAAGCTTTCTTT,CASSGQAHTEAFF
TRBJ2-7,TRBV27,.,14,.,TGTGCCAGCAGTCGTCCGGGGATATCCTACGAGCAGTACTTC,CASSRPGISYEQYF
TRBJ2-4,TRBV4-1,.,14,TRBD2,TGCGCCAGCAGCACGAGCGGGAGTGTGGACATTCAGTACTTC,CASSTSGSVDIQYF
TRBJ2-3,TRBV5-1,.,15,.,TGCGCCAGCAGCTTGGCAAGGGGGGCGGCAGATACGCAGTATTTT,CASSLARGAADTQYF
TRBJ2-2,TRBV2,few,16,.,TGTGCCAGCAGTGAAGTAGGGGGGGTTTTTCCCGGGGAGCTGTTTTTT,CASSEVGGVFPGELFF
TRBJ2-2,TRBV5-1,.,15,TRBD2,TGCGCCAGCAGCTTGGGACTAGCCAACACCGGGGAGCTGTTTTTT,CASSLGLANTGELFF
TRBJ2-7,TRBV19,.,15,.,TGTGCCAGTAGTATAACAGGGTCCCACTACTACGAGCAGTACTTC,CASSITGSHYYEQYF